These 13 T cell receptor beta chains share one sample of origin, sequenced in a study of blood T cells in healthy people across ages. A second about 6 to 11 cycle PCR used barcoded and J-beta primers. TCRdb re-called the 5' RACE reads through MiXCR, storing one row per CDR3 protein. The top ten clones hold roughly 9% of a sample with roughly 550,000 distinct CDR3 sequences, about 25% of them seen once. These records were also assigned to another study, of T cells of mothers and their children.

The sequencing input was blood. The origin of the receptors is a boy aged 5 to 17 in good health.

This clonotype was detected only a few times. Its ends do not fully match the called genes, so a read error is possible. The chain has TRBV7-9 and TRBJ2-1, with 7 bases matching TRBD2. The CDR3 has 12 amino acids. Germline V gives CDR1 SEHNR, CDR2 FQNEAQ (reference sequence). The CDR3 loop is CASSLVLGEGIF. Written as DNA, the CDR3 is TGTGCCAGCAGCTTGGTCTTGGGGGAGGGCATCTTC.

This clonotype was detected only a few times. This rearrangement joins TRBV10-3 to TRBJ2-7, with 7 nucleotides matching TRBD2. CDR3 length: 15 amino acids. Germline CDR1 is ENHRY and CDR2 is SYGVKD. Trimming took 8 bases from V and 0 from J; bases not matched to a gene: 10. Written as DNA, the CDR3 is TGTGCCATCGGTGGGAGCGGGGCTAGCTCCTACGAGCAGTACTTC. This translates into CAIGGSGASSYEQYF.

V is TRBV30 and J is TRBJ2-4, with 8 bases that match TRBD1. The CDR3 totals 15 residues. The junction had 4 bases not matched to a gene; V was cut back by 2 bases and J by 1 base. Per germline, CDR1 GTSNPN and CDR2 SVGIG (reference sequence). CDR3 in DNA: TGTGCCTGGAGTACAGGGGGATCGGCCAAAAACATTCAGTACTTC. It encodes CAWSTGGSAKNIQYF.

The sample holds a few counts of this clonotype. CDR3 region: CASSRDRGSEAFF. As DNA, the CDR3 is TGTGCCAGCAGTAGGGACAGGGGGTCTGAAGCTTTCTTT. The chain carries TRBV27 and TRBJ1-1, with 11 bases matching TRBD1. The V gene end was trimmed by 5 bases and the J gene end by 6 bases; junction bases not matched to a gene: 2. The CDR3 is made up of 13 amino acids. Germline CDR1 MNHEY, CDR2 SMNVEV (reference sequence).

For the CDR3, the DNA is TGTGCCAGCAGCGTGATGGTGGGGGCCGAAGCTTTCTTT. This sequence encodes CASSVMVGAEAFF. The genes are TRBV6-2 or TRBV6-3 and TRBJ1-1; D possibly corresponds to TRBD1 (6 bases). The CDR3 contains 13 residues. The germline V gene encodes CDR1 MNHEY and CDR2 SVGEGT. V was pared by 6 bases and J by 8 bases, with 16 bases between.

This clonotype was observed a few times. DNA of the CDR3: TGTGCCAGCAGCCAACTCGATTCCGCCGACGAGAACACCGGGGAGCTGTTTTTT. Protein sequence: CASSQLDSADENTGELFF. The rearrangement joins TRBV4-2 to TRBJ2-2; unclear D gene. Germline assignment: CDR1 LGHNA and CDR2 YNFKEQ. The CDR3 runs to 18 residues. Between the trimmed V and J ends, which lost 2 bases and 1 base, there was a span of 17 bases.

The chain has TRBV7-9 and TRBJ2-7, with unresolved D. The CDR3 runs to 15 residues. The germline V gene has CDR1 SEHNR and CDR2 FQNEAQ (reference sequence). Trimming stripped 1 base from V and 8 bases from J, with 18 bases between. The CDR3 here is CASSLGPSYQAKQYF. CDR3 bases: TGTGCCAGCAGCTTAGGCCCCAGCTATCAAGCCAAGCAGTACTTC. The whole variable domain, remainder taken from reference TRBV7-9 and TRBJ2-7, is DTGVSQNPRHKITKRGQNVTFRCDPISEHNRLYWYRQTLGQGPEFLTYFQNEAQLEKSRLLSDRFSAERPKGSFSTLEIQRTEQGDSAMYLCASSLGPSYQAKQYFGPGTRLTVT.

The genes are TRBV7-9 and TRBJ1-5; D is undetermined. Looked up from germline, CDR1 is SEHNR and CDR2 is FQNEAQ (reference sequence). There are 14 residues in the CDR3. The V and J ends lost 5 bases and 5 bases respectively, with 13 bases between them. CDR3 loop: CASSETLVDQPQHF. In DNA, the CDR3 is TGTGCCAGCAGCGAGACTTTGGTTGATCAGCCCCAGCATTTT.

V is TRBV4-3 and J is TRBJ2-1; 12 bases are shared with TRBD2. Per germline, CDR1 LGHNA and CDR2 YSLEER. Germline trimming cut 4 bases from V and 7 bases from J; bases unmatched to any gene: 11. The CDR3 spans 17 residues. The CDR3 reads CASSRGVLAGGPNEQFF. The CDR3 region has the DNA TGCGCCAGCAGCCGCGGGGTGCTAGCGGGAGGGCCGAATGAGCAGTTCTTC.

The rearrangement uses TRBV20-1 and TRBJ1-3, with a weak D call TRBD1 (5 bases). The germline V gene encodes CDR1 DFQATT and CDR2 SNEGSKA (reference sequence). V lost 6 bases, J lost 0 bases, and 15 bases lay in between. CDR3 length equals 15 residues. The CDR3 bases are TGCAGTGCCAGTGCAGGGAAGATCTCTGGAAACACCATATATTTT. Its protein product is CSASAGKISGNTIYF.

V is TRBV7-9 and J is TRBJ2-5; the D is unclear. V was trimmed by 3 bases and J by 1 base, leaving 9 bases between them. This CDR3 is 14 amino acids long. Germline-derived CDR1 and CDR2 are SEHNR and FQNEAQ (reference sequence). CDR3 sequence reads: CASSLRWFQETQYF. In DNA, the CDR3 is TGTGCCAGCAGCTTGCGATGGTTCCAAGAGACCCAGTACTTC.

The V call is TRBV10-3, the J call TRBJ2-1; no clear D gene. The CDR3 length is 14 residues. From germline, CDR1 is ENHRY and CDR2 SYGVKD. The V gene lost 6 bases and the J gene lost 2 bases, with 11 bases spanning the gap. The CDR3 loop reads CAISPGIAYNEQFF. The CDR3 DNA reads TGTGCCATCAGCCCTGGGATCGCCTACAATGAGCAGTTCTTC.

The chain couples TRBV28 to TRBJ2-3; 11 bases match TRBD1. J gave up 4 bases and V 6 bases, and 18 bases lay outside the gene matches. Germline V gene lookup returns CDR1 MDHEN and CDR2 SYDVKM. The CDR3 spans 19 residues. Here the CDR3 DNA reads TGTGCCAGCAGCACGGGGTCGGGACAGGGGGTTTTGCTCCCAGATACGCAGTATTTT. Its translation is CASSTGSGQGVLLPDTQYF. Full variable domain (outside the CDR3, taken from reference TRBV28 and TRBJ2-3): DVKVTQSSRYLVKRTGEKVFLECVQDMDHENMFWYRQDPGLGLRLIYFSYDVKMKEKGDIPEGYSVSREKKERFSLILESASTNQTSMYLCASSTGSGQGVLLPDTQYFGPGTRLTVL.